The 23 T cell receptor beta chains presented below share a single source sample, sequenced in a study of blood T cell repertoires in COVID-19. The assay was immunoSEQ multiplex PCR, and TCRdb's table has in-frame clones only and misses some. The sample has some 360,000 clones, over 75% seen once. Material for sequencing was peripheral blood. These TCRs come from a woman aged 60-70 years with COVID-19, enrolled during active disease.

The rearrangement joins TRBV4-1 to TRBJ2-7, with 11 positions matching TRBD1. The germline V gene encodes CDR1 MGHRA and CDR2 YSYEKL. This CDR3 is 16 amino acids long. The junction had 8 bases not matched to a gene; V was cut back by 4 bases and J by 3 bases. DNA of the CDR3: TGCGCCAGCAGCCTTCGAAGAGGGACAGGGGGCTACGAGCAGTACTTC. It specifies CASSLRRGTGGYEQYF.

The sample holds one count of this clone. The CDR3 protein is CASSVATSPEQYF. CDR3 DNA sequence: TGTGCCAGCAGCGTAGCTACCTCCCCCGAGCAGTACTTC. The chain uses TRBV9 and TRBJ2-7, with unresolved D. Germline CDR1 reads SGDLS; CDR2 reads YYNGEE. The CDR3 loop spans 13 amino acids. Deletions cut 0 bases from V and 6 bases from J, with 10 bases between. The whole variable domain, filled in from reference TRBV9 and TRBJ2-7, reads DSGVTQTPKHLITATGQRVTLRCSPRSGDLSVYWYQQSLDQGLQFLIQYYNGEERAKGNILERFSAQQFPDLHSELNLSSLELGDSALYFCASSVATSPEQYFGPGTRLTVT.

The chain carries TRBV5-1 and TRBJ1-2; 8 bases agree with TRBD1. With V trimmed by 4 bases and J by 7 bases, 3 bases remained unmatched. The CDR3 has 12 amino acids. Germline V CDR1 and CDR2: SGHRS, YFSETQ. The DNA of the CDR3 is TGCGCCAGCAGCCCCGGACAGGGTGGCTACACCTTC. This codes for CASSPGQGGYTF.

The chain employs TRBV5-1 and TRBJ1-1; tentative D call: TRBD1 (5 bases). The CDR3 length is 12 residues. CDR1 SGHRS and CDR2 YFSETQ come from the germline V gene. V lost 2 bases to trimming and J lost 7 bases, with 9 bases between them. The CDR3 sequence: CASSFSQGEAFF. The CDR3 bases are TGCGCCAGCAGCTTCTCGCAGGGTGAAGCTTTCTTT. Using reference TRBV5-1 and TRBJ1-1 for the parts outside the CDR3, the full variable domain is KAGVTQTPRYLIKTRGQQVTLSCSPISGHRSVSWYQQTPGQGLQFLFEYFSETQRNKGNFPGRFSGRQFSNSRSEMNVSTLELGDSALYLCASSFSQGEAFFGQGTRLTVV.

This clone was counted once. The chain carries TRBV19 and TRBJ1-3; possible D gene TRBD1, 6 bases. V was pared by 4 bases and J by 4 bases, with 8 bases between. CDR1 is LNHDA and CDR2 is SQIVND in the germline V gene (reference sequence). This CDR3 is 13 amino acids long. DNA of the CDR3: TGTGCCAGTAGTACAACAGGGGGAAACACCATATATTTT. This sequence encodes CASSTTGGNTIYF. The full variable domain, in which reference TRBV19 and TRBJ1-3 provide the parts outside the CDR3, is DGGITQSPKYLFRKEGQNVTLSCEQNLNHDAMYWYRQDPGQGLRLIYYSQIVNDFQKGDIAEGYSVSREKKESFPLTVTSAQKNPTAFYLCASSTTGGNTIYFGEGSWLTVV.

This chain uses TRBV14 with TRBJ2-2; 8 bases match TRBD1. V lost 4 bases and J lost 3; bases outside the gene matches: 1. The CDR3 length is 14 residues. Germline-derived CDR1 and CDR2 are SGHDN and FVKESK. This CDR3 reads CASSRQGYTGELFF. The CDR3 nucleotides are TGTGCCAGCAGCCGACAGGGGTACACCGGGGAGCTGTTTTTT.

The table lists this clone with a count of one. The rearrangement uses TRBV6-5 and TRBJ1-2, with unresolved D. Per germline, CDR1 MNHEY and CDR2 SVGAGI. This CDR3 is 14 amino acids long. V was shortened by 5 bases and J by 5 bases, with 15 bases between the two germline ends. The CDR3 is CASSNAGLSYGYTF. CDR3 nucleotides: TGTGCCAGCAGTAACGCAGGTCTCTCTTATGGCTACACCTTC.

The J gene is TRBJ1-3, the V gene TRBV7-6, with 7 bases lining up with TRBD1. The V gene's germline CDR1 is SGHVS and CDR2 FNYEAQ. CDR3 size: 18 residues. V shed 1 base, J shed 0 bases, and the junction held 9 bases outside the gene matches. The CDR3 is CASSLVLGTESSGNTIYF. CDR3 sequence (DNA): TGTGCCAGCAGCTTAGTATTGGGGACAGAGAGCTCTGGAAACACCATATATTTT.

There are a few counts of this clone. V usage is TRBV4-2 and J usage is TRBJ1-2; possibly TRBD1 for D (5 bases). Germline V gene lookup returns CDR1 LGHNA and CDR2 YNFKEQ. This CDR3 is built from 18 residues. Trimming shortened V by 0 bases and J by 3 bases, and 20 bases separated the two germline ends. CDR3 region: CASSQEVRGRAVDYGYTF. The CDR3 bases are TGTGCCAGCAGCCAAGAAGTGCGCGGCAGGGCGGTAGACTATGGCTACACCTTC.

This clone has only one observation. The chain couples TRBV30 to TRBJ1-6; a weak D match, TRBD1 (5 bases). The germline CDR1 and CDR2 sequences are GTSNPN and SVGIG (reference sequence). CDR3 length: 15 amino acids. The ends were cut back, 1 base at V and 3 bases at J, with 10 bases in the middle. CDR3 DNA: TGTGCCTGGAGTGCTGGAGGGGTCTATAATTCACCCCTCCACTTT. Translating it yields CAWSAGGVYNSPLHF.

CDR3 amino acids: CASSYQGQSNTGELFF. DNA for the CDR3: TGTGCCAGCAGTTACCAGGGACAGTCGAACACCGGGGAGCTGTTTTTT. J is TRBJ2-2 and V is TRBV6-5; 7 nucleotides line up with TRBD1. CDR1 is MNHEY and CDR2 is SVGAGI in the germline V gene. This CDR3 has 16 residues. With V trimmed by 2 bases and J by 0 bases, 3 bases remained unmatched.

The chain links TRBV10-1 to TRBJ1-6; 7 nucleotides line up with TRBD1. V gave up 5 bases and J gave up 7 bases; unmatched junction bases: 2. Looked up from germline, CDR1 is WNHNN and CDR2 is SYGVQD (reference sequence). The CDR3 totals 13 residues. The CDR3 region has the DNA TGCGCCAGCAGTCCAGGGGGGAATTCACCCCTCCACTTT. Protein: CASSPGGNSPLHF.

This chain links TRBV24-1 with TRBJ2-3; D is undetermined. CDR1 KGHDR and CDR2 SFDVKD come from the germline V gene. The ends were cut back, 0 bases at V and 4 bases at J, with 4 bases in the middle. This CDR3 has 13 amino acids. CDR3 coding DNA: TGTGCCACCAGTGATTTGCGGGCAGATACGCAGTATTTT. It specifies CATSDLRADTQYF.

The chain carries TRBV4-1 and TRBJ2-1; D unresolved. Germline V gene sequence: CDR1 MGHRA, CDR2 YSYEKL. The CDR3 is 16 amino acids. V was trimmed by 0 bases and J by 7 bases, leaving 16 bases between them. The CDR3 reads CASSQERRSNSNEQFF. The CDR3 nucleotides read TGCGCCAGCAGCCAAGAACGCAGGTCCAACTCTAATGAGCAGTTCTTC.

This clone was counted only a few times. The chain links TRBV19 to TRBJ1-5; possibly TRBD1 for D (6 bases). Germline loops: CDR1 LNHDA, CDR2 SQIVND (reference sequence). The CDR3 has 16 residues. Trimming removed 9 bases from V and 11 bases from J, with 29 bases in between. The CDR3 is CASRDTGPLPFLAQHF. Here the CDR3 DNA reads TGTGCCAGCCGCGATACAGGGCCTCTACCATTTTTGGCCCAGCATTTT.

This rearrangement joins TRBV18 to TRBJ2-5, with 9 bases that match TRBD2. Germline CDR1 KGHSH, CDR2 LQKENI. Losses at the gene ends were 5 bases for V and 5 bases for J; bases not matched to a gene: 0. CDR3 length: 12 amino acids. In DNA form, the CDR3 reads TGTGCCAGCTCAACTAGCGGGGAGACCCAGTACTTC. It is translated as CASSTSGETQYF.

This clone was detected a few times. This rearrangement joins TRBV30 to TRBJ1-5, with a weak D call TRBD1 (5 bases). Trimming stripped 4 bases from V and 2 bases from J, with 21 bases between. CDR1 GTSNPN and CDR2 SVGIG come from the germline V gene (reference sequence). There are 17 residues in the CDR3. In nucleotides, the CDR3 is TGTGCCTGGATATTCGCGTCACAGCGGGGCGGCAATCAGCCCCAGCATTTT. It encodes CAWIFASQRGGNQPQHF.

This clone was seen just once. This sequence joins TRBV29-1 and TRBJ1-2; D is perhaps TRBD1 (5 bases). Germline CDR1 is SQVTM and CDR2 is ANQGSEA. The CDR3 has 13 amino acids. Trimming pared 8 bases from V and 7 bases from J, leaving 20 bases between. The chain's CDR3 is CSWAAGLGSGYTF. The DNA of the CDR3 is TGCAGCTGGGCGGCAGGGTTAGGTAGTGGCTACACCTTC. The entire variable domain, with the rest obtained from reference TRBV29-1 and TRBJ1-2, is as follows: SAVISQKPSRDICQRGTSLTIQCQVDSQVTMMFWYRQQPGQSLTLIATANQGSEATYESGFVIDKFPISRPNLTFSTLTVSNMSPEDSSIYLCSWAAGLGSGYTFGSGTRLTVV.

This clone was recorded a few times. V gene TRBV7-2 combines with J gene TRBJ1-2; a possible D gene is TRBD1 (5 bases). V lost 5 bases and J 6 bases, leaving 10 bases between the germline ends. The germline CDR1 and CDR2 sequences are SGHTA and FQGNSA. This CDR3 is built from 12 residues. The CDR3 DNA reads as TGTGCCAGCAGCCCGCCGGGGGATGGCTACACCTTC. This translates into CASSPPGDGYTF.

The chain recombines TRBV5-6 with TRBJ1-1; 8 bases align to TRBD1. With 4 bases clipped from V and 5 bases from J, the junction kept 10 bases outside the gene matches. In germline, CDR1 is SGHDT, CDR2 YYEEEE. The length of the CDR3 is 15 residues. Here the CDR3 DNA reads TGTGCCAGCAGCATCCGACAGGGGATAGGGACTGAAGCTTTCTTT. Its translation is CASSIRQGIGTEAFF.

This clone was counted once. This chain joins TRBV7-8 and TRBJ2-5; no definite D call. Trimming pared 2 bases from V and 2 bases from J, leaving 12 bases between. This CDR3 region has 15 residues. Germline CDR1 is SGHVS and CDR2 is FQNEAQ. The CDR3 loop is CASSLRALTQETQYF. The CDR3 DNA is TGTGCCAGCAGCTTACGCGCCCTAACTCAAGAGACCCAGTACTTC. Filled out from reference TRBV7-8 and TRBJ2-5, the complete variable domain reads GAGVSQSPRYKVAKRGQDVALRCDPISGHVSLFWYQQALGQGPEFLTYFQNEAQLDKSGLPSDRFFAERPEGSVSTLKIQRTQQEDSAVYLCASSLRALTQETQYFGPGTRLLVL.

The chain employs TRBV5-5 and TRBJ1-1; 11 nucleotides align to TRBD1. Germline CDR1 is SGHKS and CDR2 is YYEKEE (reference sequence). V lost 4 bases, J lost 4 bases, and 6 bases stayed unmatched. This CDR3 is 15 amino acids long. DNA of the CDR3: TGTGCCAGCAGCCAGGTGGGACAGGGGGGCACTGAAGCTTTCTTT. Its protein is CASSQVGQGGTEAFF.

The sample holds a few counts of this clone. V and J are TRBV5-6 and TRBJ1-1; D is possibly TRBD1 (6 bases). Deletions cut 2 bases from V and 5 bases from J, with 19 bases between. The CDR3 spans 16 residues. In germline, CDR1 is SGHDT, CDR2 YYEEEE. CDR3 sequence: CASSLNPRGRGTEAFF. CDR3 sequence (DNA): TGTGCCAGCAGCTTAAACCCGAGGGGCAGGGGAACTGAAGCTTTCTTT.